The rows below give T cell receptor beta chains drawn from one sample of a study of CXCR3-negative and CXCR3-positive naive CD8 T cells. TCRdb reprocessed the 5' RACE reads; each CDR3 protein has one entry and no DNA is given. This table holds 120,000 to 150,000 distinct CDR3 sequences. The source material was naive CXCR3+ CD8+ T cells from blood. The source is a human donor in good health. Some clones in this sample may be carry-over from other donors' samples. CDR3s include the opening cysteine and the closing phenylalanine or tryptophan.

J: TRBJ2-1; V: TRBV20-1; CDR3: CSARDQSAGTLPPQFF
J: TRBJ2-3; V: TRBV28; CDR3: CASSRLLAGVGDTQYF
J: TRBJ2-3; V: TRBV5-1; CDR3: CASSLLGQHRTDTQYF
J: TRBJ2-5; V: TRBV12-3/TRBV12-4; CDR3: CASSNPGARQEETQYF
J: TRBJ2-7; V: TRBV7-6; CDR3: CASSFQSGYYEQYF
J: TRBJ2-3; V: TRBV7-2; CDR3: CASSLLLGLGTDTQYF
J: TRBJ2-2; V: TRBV28; CDR3: CASSPPPGEDTGELFF
J: TRBJ2-7; V: TRBV7-2; CDR3: CASSGGLAGTLYEQYF
J: TRBJ2-1; V: TRBV28; CDR3: CASSPDRLGSNEQFF
J: TRBJ2-1; V: TRBV12-3/TRBV12-4; CDR3: CASSPRQLDNEQFF
J: TRBJ1-1; V: TRBV4-3; CDR3: CASSQEASGTEAFF
J: TRBJ1-1; V: TRBV4-3; CDR3: CASSQGTELNTEAFF
J: TRBJ2-7; V: TRBV4-3; CDR3: CASREGTSGYEQYF
J: TRBJ1-2; V: TRBV28; CDR3: CASSSRDGGVRGYTF
J: TRBJ2-7; V: TRBV14; CDR3: CASSRPRQGVNEQYF
J: TRBJ1-5; V: TRBV6-6; CDR3: CASSWDIEGNQPQHF
J: TRBJ1-1; V: TRBV4-3; CDR3: CASSQDQGGRSEAFF
J: TRBJ2-5; V: TRBV12-3/TRBV12-4; CDR3: CASSLGTGSGETQYF
J: TRBJ2-7; V: TRBV6-6; CDR3: CASNRQETAYEQYF
J: TRBJ1-5; V: TRBV28; CDR3: CASNLQGGNQPQHF
J: TRBJ2-3; V: TRBV6-5; CDR3: CASSYFGGQSTDTQYF
J: TRBJ2-7; V: TRBV29-1; CDR3: CSVRAGSYEQYF
J: TRBJ2-7; V: TRBV7-8; CDR3: CASSLQGYEQYF
J: TRBJ2-7; V: TRBV29-1; CDR3: CSVSGSSYEQYF
J: TRBJ2-7; V: TRBV6-5; CDR3: CASSYTGGSYEQYF
J: TRBJ1-1; V: TRBV11-2; CDR3: CASSFIGQGPMNTEAFF
J: TRBJ1-3; V: TRBV28; CDR3: CASSLSRRGLSGNTIYF
J: TRBJ2-6; V: TRBV12-3/TRBV12-4; CDR3: CASSRIPNRVSGANVLTF
J: TRBJ1-6; V: TRBV24-1; CDR3: CATSDGSSYNSPLHF
J: TRBJ2-2; V: TRBV5-5; CDR3: CASSPWVLAFTGELFF
J: TRBJ2-5; V: TRBV7-8; CDR3: CASDVAGLEYQETQYF
J: TRBJ2-5; V: TRBV2; CDR3: CASSDGSLAREETQYF
J: TRBJ2-1; V: TRBV6-1; CDR3: CASSEPLSNKQFF